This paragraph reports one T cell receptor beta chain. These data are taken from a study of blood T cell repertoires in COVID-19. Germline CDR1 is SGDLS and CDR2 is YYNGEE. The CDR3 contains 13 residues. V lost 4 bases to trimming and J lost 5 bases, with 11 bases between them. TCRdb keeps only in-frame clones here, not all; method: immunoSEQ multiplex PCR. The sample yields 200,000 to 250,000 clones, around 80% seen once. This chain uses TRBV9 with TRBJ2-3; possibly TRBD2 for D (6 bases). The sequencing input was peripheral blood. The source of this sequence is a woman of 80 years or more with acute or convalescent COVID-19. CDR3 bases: TGTGCCAGCAGCAGGCGGGGAATAGATACGCAGTATTTT. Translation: CASSRRGIDTQYF.